These 30 T cell receptor beta chains were sequenced from one sample in a study of blood T cell repertoires in COVID-19. TCRdb's copy holds only in-frame clones and misses some; the assay was immunoSEQ multiplex PCR. The sample includes around 250,000 clones, 83% of them seen just once. The sequencing sample was made of peripheral blood. The source of these receptors is a man aged 35 to 55 with active or convalescent COVID-19.

This clone was seen a single time. The V call is TRBV11-3, the J call TRBJ2-5, with D uncertain. Germline CDR1 SGHNT, CDR2 YENEEA. V lost 2 bases, J lost 2 bases, and 15 bases lay in between. The CDR3 is 16 residues long. The CDR3 bases are TGTGCCAGCAGCTTACGGGTCCATTCGAAACAAGAGACCCAGTACTTC. It encodes CASSLRVHSKQETQYF. Full variable domain (outside the CDR3, taken from reference TRBV11-3 and TRBJ2-5): EAGVVQSPRYKIIEKKQPVAFWCNPISGHNTLYWYLQNLGQGPELLIRYENEEAVDDSQLPKDRFSAERLKGVDSTLKIQPAELGDSAVYLCASSLRVHSKQETQYFGPGTRLLVL.

CDR3 amino acids: CASELRLGTGELFF. Here the CDR3 DNA reads TGTGCCAGCGAGTTAAGACTGGGCACCGGGGAGCTGTTTTTT. The chain couples TRBV5-6 to TRBJ2-2, with D unresolved. Germline CDR1 and CDR2: SGHDT and YYEEEE. Trimming removed 7 bases at V and 4 bases at J, with 14 bases between. The CDR3 runs 14 residues.

The chain carries TRBV6-1 and TRBJ2-7; 8 bases match TRBD1. Trimming cost V 3 bases and J 2 bases; bases outside gene matches: 3. Germline lookup yields CDR1 MNHNS and CDR2 SASEGT. The CDR3 is 14 amino acids. This CDR3 reads CASSDGTGPYEQYF. CDR3 coding DNA: TGTGCCAGCAGTGATGGGACAGGTCCCTACGAGCAGTACTTC.

This chain joins TRBV12-2 and TRBJ2-5; the table's D call, TRBD1, has no DNA check behind it. TRBV12-2 is given as a pseudogene. This CDR3 contains 15 residues. Here the CDR3 reads CASRLDRGWLETQYF. The CDR3 DNA is TGTGCAAGTCGCTTAGACAGGGGGTGGTTGGAGACCCAGTACTTC.

This clone was counted between two and nine times. This chain's CDR3 is CASSMGQQNTEAFF. In DNA, the CDR3 is TGTGCCAGTAGTATGGGACAGCAGAACACTGAAGCTTTCTTT. This chain links TRBV19 with TRBJ1-1; 7 bases agree with TRBD1. J lost 1 base, V lost 3 bases, and 2 bases had no gene match. CDR1 is LNHDA and CDR2 is SQIVND in the germline V gene (reference sequence). The CDR3 loop spans 14 amino acids.

The chain uses TRBV5-1 and TRBJ1-5, with 7 bases that match TRBD1. Trimming cost V 4 bases and J 5 bases; bases outside gene matches: 9. CDR3 length: 15 amino acids. The germline CDR1 and CDR2 sequences are SGHRS and YFSETQ. CDR3 bases: TGCGCCAGCAGCCTGGCAGGGGGATTCGATCAGCCCCAGCATTTT. This gives the protein CASSLAGGFDQPQHF. The entire variable domain, with the rest obtained from reference TRBV5-1 and TRBJ1-5, is as follows: KAGVTQTPRYLIKTRGQQVTLSCSPISGHRSVSWYQQTPGQGLQFLFEYFSETQRNKGNFPGRFSGRQFSNSRSEMNVSTLELGDSALYLCASSLAGGFDQPQHFGDGTRLSIL.

This clone was observed a few times. The chain combines TRBV12-3 or TRBV12-4 with TRBJ2-1; TRBD2 is a possible D gene (6 bases). This CDR3 region has 12 residues. Deletions cut 5 bases from V and 15 bases from J, with 17 bases between. As DNA, the CDR3 is TGTGCCAGCAGTCTCCCCAGCGGGCGAGGGTTCTTC. Translation gives CASSLPSGRGFF.

This clone was found once. The chain joins TRBV3-1 (or the pseudogene TRBV3-2) to TRBJ1-1; TRBD1 is a possible D gene (5 bases). The CDR3 has 12 amino acids. The germline V gene encodes CDR1 LGHDT and CDR2 YNNKEL (reference sequence). With 5 bases removed from V and 7 bases from J, the gap between germline ends came to 11 bases. The CDR3 bases are TGTGCCAGCAGCGTAGACAGATTTGAAGCTTTCTTT. The encoded protein is CASSVDRFEAFF.

The rearrangement links TRBV18 to TRBJ1-2; 8 bases agree with TRBD1. The ends lost 3 bases at V and 5 bases at J; junction bases unmatched: 8. CDR1 KGHSH and CDR2 LQKENI come from the germline V gene. The CDR3 covers 15 residues. The CDR3 DNA reads as TGTGCCAGCTCACCGAAAGGGGACAGGACATATGGCTACACCTTC. Protein: CASSPKGDRTYGYTF. The variable domain in full, with the rest retrieved from reference TRBV18 and TRBJ1-2, is NAGVMQNPRHLVRRRGQEARLRCSPMKGHSHVYWYRQLPEEGLKFMVYLQKENIIDESGMPKERFSAEFPKEGPSILRIQQVVRGDSAAYFCASSPKGDRTYGYTFGSGTRLTVV.

J is TRBJ1-5 and V is TRBV30; D gene ambiguous. CDR1 is GTSNPN and CDR2 is SVGIG in the germline V gene (reference sequence). The CDR3 loop spans 13 amino acids. Trimming shortened V by 1 base and J by 3 bases, and 7 bases separated the two germline ends. CDR3 DNA: TGTGCCTGGAGTGGGCGGTCCAATCAGCCCCAGCATTTT. It encodes CAWSGRSNQPQHF.

The rearrangement links TRBV3-1 (or the pseudogene TRBV3-2) to TRBJ2-4, with TRBD1 identical over 8 bases. The CDR3 consists of 18 residues. Germline trimming cut 4 bases from V and 1 base from J; bases unmatched to any gene: 12. CDR1 is LGHDT, CDR2 YNNKEL, per germline (reference sequence). The CDR3 here is CASSLTLPGGAAKNIQYF. As DNA, the CDR3 is TGTGCCAGCAGCCTTACGCTCCCAGGGGGCGCGGCCAAAAACATTCAGTACTTC.

The gene calls are TRBV11-2 and TRBJ2-7; no reliable D call. The V gene's germline CDR1 is SGHAT and CDR2 FQNNGV. Trimming cost V 0 bases and J 6 bases, with 12 bases left between them. The CDR3 totals 14 residues. Written as DNA, the CDR3 is TGTGCCAGCAGCTTAGATACGAGAGTTTCCGAGCAGTACTTC. Translated, it gives CASSLDTRVSEQYF.

J is TRBJ2-3 and V is TRBV29-1; D perhaps matches TRBD1 (5 bases). Per the germline V gene, CDR1 is SQVTM and CDR2 is ANQGSEA. The CDR3 has 14 residues. Trimming removed 2 bases at V and 1 base at J, with 10 bases between. CDR3: CSVEKGYGTDTQYF. For the CDR3, the DNA is TGCAGCGTTGAAAAGGGGTACGGCACAGATACGCAGTATTTT.

This sequence joins TRBV2 and TRBJ2-5, with 7 bases aligning to TRBD1. The CDR3 length is 15 residues. The junction had 9 bases not matched to a gene; V was cut back by 6 bases and J by 2 bases. The germline V gene encodes CDR1 SNHLY and CDR2 FYNNEI. Here the CDR3 reads CASRRQGIRQETQYF. The CDR3 region has the DNA TGTGCCAGCAGGCGACAGGGTATTAGGCAAGAGACCCAGTACTTC.

The rearrangement links TRBV11-3 to TRBJ2-7, with D unresolved. The V gene's germline CDR1 is SGHNT and CDR2 YENEEA. Trimming cost V 1 base and J 0 bases, with 4 bases left between them. CDR3 length: 13 residues. CDR3 nucleotide sequence: TGTGCCAGCAGCTTAGGGAGCTCCTACGAGCAGTACTTC. Translating it yields CASSLGSSYEQYF.

The chain has TRBV5-4 and TRBJ1-6; no firm D call. The V end lost 6 bases, the J end lost 6 bases, and 13 bases lay between the germline ends. The CDR3 covers 14 residues. Germline CDR1 SGHNT, CDR2 YYREEE (reference sequence). This chain's CDR3 is CASTLGGSNSPLHF. In nucleotides, the CDR3 is TGTGCCAGCACCCTAGGTGGTAGTAATTCACCCCTCCACTTT.

The J gene is TRBJ1-1, the V gene TRBV3-1 (or the pseudogene TRBV3-2); perhaps TRBD1 as D (5 bases). Germline CDR1 is LGHDT and CDR2 is YNNKEL (reference sequence). The CDR3 totals 14 residues. The germline V and J ends were trimmed by 2 bases and 0 bases, with 7 bases remaining between them. CDR3 sequence reads: CASSQQGMNTEAFF. The CDR3 bases are TGTGCCAGCAGCCAACAGGGAATGAACACTGAAGCTTTCTTT.

This clone was counted between two and nine times. This chain joins TRBV18 and TRBJ1-1; D might be TRBD1 (6 bases). The CDR3 is 14 amino acids. From germline, CDR1 is KGHSH and CDR2 LQKENI. V was cut by 3 bases and J by 7 bases, with 15 bases left in between. This CDR3 reads CASSPISTGSEAFF. The DNA of the CDR3 is TGTGCCAGCTCACCGATTTCGACAGGTAGTGAAGCTTTCTTT.

Concerning this clone itself: This sample includes further DNA sequences coding for the same CDR3. The V call is TRBV12-3 or TRBV12-4, the J call TRBJ2-7, with D maybe TRBD2 (5 bases). Trimming took 5 bases from V and 4 from J, leaving 9 bases between them. This CDR3 contains 12 residues. The CDR3 sequence is CASSLRGYEQYF. DNA of the CDR3: TGTGCCAGCAGTCTCCGGGGTTACGAGCAGTACTTC.

The J gene is TRBJ1-2, the V gene TRBV11-1; D possibly corresponds to TRBD1 (6 bases). CDR3 length equals 13 residues. Germline V CDR1 and CDR2: SGHAT, FQDESV (reference sequence). V shed 3 bases and J shed 4 bases, with 9 bases lying between them. Written as DNA, the CDR3 is TGTGCCAGCAGCTTTGAAGGGGGCTATGGCTACACCTTC. Its protein product is CASSFEGGYGYTF.

The rearrangement uses TRBV11-2 and TRBJ1-6; D gene uncertain. This CDR3 is 16 amino acids long. Germline V gene sequence: CDR1 SGHAT, CDR2 FQNNGV. V dropped 1 base and J dropped 7 bases, with 14 bases sitting between them. Written as DNA, the CDR3 is TGTGCCAGCAGCTTAGGTAGGAACTACGGGAATTCACCCCTCCACTTT. Translating gives CASSLGRNYGNSPLHF. Complete variable domain (other parts from reference TRBV11-2 and TRBJ1-6): EAGVAQSPRYKIIEKRQSVAFWCNPISGHATLYWYQQILGQGPKLLIQFQNNGVVDDSQLPKDRFSAERLKGVDSTLKIQPAKLEDSAVYLCASSLGRNYGNSPLHFGNGTRLTVT.

There are a few counts of this clone. The rearrangement joins TRBV27 to TRBJ1-2, with TRBD1 identical over 7 bases. CDR1 and CDR2 from the germline V gene are MNHEY and SMNVEV (reference sequence). CDR3 length: 14 residues. V gave up 5 bases and J gave up 4 bases; unmatched junction bases: 7. The DNA of the CDR3 is TGTGCCAGCAGTCCTCAAGGGGGCGGCTATGGCTACACCTTC. Translated, it gives CASSPQGGGYGYTF.

The V call is TRBV10-2, the J call TRBJ1-5; D is unresolved. The germline V gene encodes CDR1 WSHSY and CDR2 SAAADI. With 6 bases removed from V and 4 bases from J, the gap between germline ends came to 10 bases. CDR3 size: 13 residues. This CDR3 reads CASRVGGNQPQHF. CDR3 nucleotide sequence: TGCGCCAGCAGGGTCGGCGGGAATCAGCCCCAGCATTTT.

V is TRBV28 and J is TRBJ1-4; D remains ambiguous. V was shortened by 7 bases and J by 4 bases, with 4 bases between the two germline ends. The CDR3 extends over 11 amino acids. In germline, CDR1 is MDHEN, CDR2 SYDVKM. The CDR3 DNA follows: TGTGCCAGCACCGTTAATGAAAAACTGTTTTTT. As protein: CASTVNEKLFF.

To note about this clone: The same CDR3 can be traced to other DNA sequences in this sample. The J gene is TRBJ1-1, the V gene TRBV19; D possibly corresponds to TRBD1 (5 bases). In germline, CDR1 is LNHDA, CDR2 SQIVND (reference sequence). V lost 5 bases and J 1 base, leaving 8 bases between the germline ends. The CDR3 is 13 amino acids. The CDR3 is CASSLTGNTEAFF. In nucleotides, the CDR3 is TGTGCCAGTAGTTTAACAGGGAACACTGAAGCTTTCTTT.

The sample holds a few counts of this clone. J is TRBJ1-1 and V is TRBV30; no firm D call. CDR1 and CDR2 from the germline V gene are GTSNPN and SVGIG (reference sequence). Trimming stripped 6 bases from V and 2 bases from J, with 13 bases between. The CDR3 has 13 amino acids. This CDR3 is CACLPNSNTEAFF. The CDR3 coding sequence is TGTGCCTGTCTCCCGAACTCTAACACTGAAGCTTTCTTT.

The chain employs TRBV6-5 and TRBJ1-6; D gene ambiguous. CDR3 length: 15 amino acids. The germline gives CDR1 MNHEY, CDR2 SVGAGI. V lost 5 bases, J lost 8 bases, and 16 bases lay in between. CDR3 nucleotide sequence: TGTGCCAGCAGTCCCCGGTTCGTCGGGGATTCACCCCTCCACTTT. Its translation: CASSPRFVGDSPLHF.

CDR3 in amino acids: CASSAGLAGGRQETQYF. The CDR3 nucleotides read TGTGCCAGCAGCGCGGGACTAGCGGGGGGTCGCCAAGAGACCCAGTACTTC. This sequence joins TRBV9 and TRBJ2-5, with TRBD2 identical over 15 bases. The CDR3 sequence is 17 residues long. J was trimmed by 1 base and V by 3 bases; bases with no gene match: 4. Per the germline V gene, CDR1 is SGDLS and CDR2 is YYNGEE.

This clone occurred once. The chain is built from TRBV7-9 and TRBJ2-2, with 9 bases lining up with TRBD1. Germline CDR1 SEHNR, CDR2 FQNEAQ (reference sequence). The trim removed 3 bases at V and 1 base at J, leaving 3 bases unmatched. CDR3 length: 16 amino acids. Here the CDR3 reads CASSFPGQGNTGELFF. The DNA of the CDR3 is TGTGCCAGCAGCTTTCCGGGACAGGGGAACACCGGGGAGCTGTTTTTT.

The chain links TRBV3-1 (or the pseudogene TRBV3-2) to TRBJ1-4; 7 bases line up with TRBD1. J was trimmed by 4 bases and V by 2 bases; bases with no gene match: 10. CDR3 length equals 17 residues. CDR1 and CDR2 (germline): LGHDT, YNNKEL (reference sequence). The CDR3 here is CASSQRGRGLNNEKLFF. DNA for the CDR3: TGTGCCAGCAGCCAAAGGGGAAGGGGGCTGAATAATGAAAAACTGTTTTTT.